Given below is one T cell receptor beta chain in context. The target antigen is unknown. The CDR3 sequence is 15 residues long. The trim removed 2 bases at V and 5 bases at J, leaving 8 bases unmatched. CDR1 is SGHVS, CDR2 FNYEAQ, per germline. The sample belongs to a study of T cell repertoires in cytomegalovirus infection. TCRdb re-derived calls from the reads in MiXCR, one entry per CDR3 protein. The repertoire consists of 700,000 to 850,000 distinct CDR3 sequences, with 32% occurring once and the leading ten covering under 15%. This receptor was identified in a human donor in good health (CMV status not recorded). Some clones in this sample may be carry-over from other donors' samples. This chain connects TRBV7-6 to TRBJ1-2; TRBD1 aligns across 7 bases. The sequenced sample was cultured CD8+ T cells from PBMCs, obtained from culture after CMV antigen stimulation. DNA for the CDR3: TGTGCCAGCAGCTTAAACGGACAGGACCGTTATGGCTACACCTTC. Its protein product is CASSLNGQDRYGYTF.